The clone carrying this TCR beta chain has more than one count but fewer than ten. The data belong to a study of early T cells in non-severe SARS-CoV-2 infection. Looking at the study overall: Bulk RNA from unsorted whole blood was sequenced; chains were unpaired.

CDR3 length: 16 residues. The V end was cut by 0 bases, the J end by 4 bases, with 18 bases between. Germline-derived CDR1 and CDR2 are DFQATT and SNEGSKA (reference sequence). Individual cDNA molecules were tagged with unique molecular identifiers, the study reported. TCRdb fed the 5' RACE reads into MiXCR, producing one record per CDR3 protein. This repertoire shows approximately 70,000 distinct CDR3 sequences, 12% found once; its top ten account for roughly a sixth. The TCR was taken from an adult who was a healthcare worker with PCR-confirmed SARS-CoV-2 infection or an uninfected control (not recorded which). The donor label of this sample is uncertain. Sample: whole blood, taken at baseline. The J gene is TRBJ2-5, the V gene TRBV20-1, with D perhaps TRBD2 (7 bases). CDR3 nucleotide sequence: TGCAGTGCTAGAGATTGGGAGGGGGGCACCGGAGAGACCCAGTACTTC. This codes for CSARDWEGGTGETQYF.